Listed here are 10 T cell receptor beta chains from one sample, sequenced in a study of siplizumab effects on memory and regulatory T cells (dated by TCRdb to between 2018 and 2021). Libraries came from the immunoSEQ multiplex PCR assay. TCRdb limited this immuneACCESS table to in-frame rearrangements with V and J called. A share of clones is missing; checked studies link under half to unresolved V genes, and the rest is unexplained. In this sample the table shows about 13,000 clones, 30% to 40% of which occur a single time. Around 9.1% of the sample comes from the top ten. Cells from the mixed lymphocyte reactions were cocultured for about six days at 37 degrees C. For these TCRs, the target antigens are not known. Input material: CFSE-low (dividing) CD8+ T cells sorted from an allogeneic mixed lymphocyte reaction. Receptor source: a human donor in good health; the cells came from an allogeneic mixed lymphocyte reaction.

This clone was detected once. DNA of the CDR3: TGTGCCAGCAGCTCTGGGAGAGGCGAGCAGTACTTC. Protein: CASSSGRGEQYF. The chain employs TRBV11-2 and TRBJ2-7, with D possibly being TRBD2 (5 bases). V lost 4 bases to trimming and J lost 6 bases, with 10 bases between them. The CDR3 contains 12 residues. CDR1 and CDR2 from the germline V gene are SGHAT and FQNNGV. The full variable domain, with the rest looked up from reference TRBV11-2 and TRBJ2-7, is EAGVAQSPRYKIIEKRQSVAFWCNPISGHATLYWYQQILGQGPKLLIQFQNNGVVDDSQLPKDRFSAERLKGVDSTLKIQPAKLEDSAVYLCASSSGRGEQYFGPGTRLTVT.

The chain employs TRBV6-5 and TRBJ1-4; TRBD1 might be the D (5 bases). Germline lookup yields CDR1 MNHEY and CDR2 SVGAGI. CDR3 length: 15 residues. V shed 2 bases and J shed 7 bases, with 14 bases lying between them. The CDR3 region is CASSYNKGWGEKLFF. The CDR3 DNA reads as TGTGCCAGCAGTTACAATAAGGGGTGGGGTGAAAAACTGTTTTTT.

This clone was recorded a few times. This chain joins TRBV9 and TRBJ1-6, with D possibly being TRBD1 (6 bases). V was shortened by 0 bases and J by 9 bases, with 10 bases between the two germline ends. This CDR3 has 14 amino acids. CDR1 and CDR2 (germline): SGDLS, YYNGEE. CDR3 loop: CASSVGGGGSPLHF. The CDR3, as DNA: TGTGCCAGCAGCGTAGGAGGGGGAGGTTCACCCCTCCACTTT.

This clone was counted a few times. The V call is TRBV4-2, the J call TRBJ2-3; possibly TRBD2 for D (6 bases). Germline V gene lookup returns CDR1 LGHNA and CDR2 YNFKEQ. V was shortened by 6 bases and J by 6 bases, with 19 bases between the two germline ends. The CDR3 covers 15 residues. CDR3 DNA sequence: TGTGCCAGCAGTCGGACCGCGGGAATGTTGGATACGCAGTATTTT. Amino acids: CASSRTAGMLDTQYF.

In this sample, this clone turned up a few times. In nucleotides, the CDR3 is TGTGCCTGGAGTGTCGGCCTGGGAGGGTGGGCTTTCTTT. Its translation is CAWSVGLGGWAFF. The rearrangement links TRBV30 to TRBJ1-1, with D hard to call. This CDR3 contains 13 residues. Trimming pared 0 bases from V and 11 bases from J, leaving 16 bases between. Germline loops: CDR1 GTSNPN, CDR2 SVGIG (reference sequence).

This clone came up once. J is TRBJ1-1 and V is TRBV5-4; D call uncertain. The CDR3 has 14 amino acids. CDR1 and CDR2 (germline): SGHNT, YYREEE (reference sequence). Trimming took 2 bases from V and 4 from J, leaving 12 bases between them. The CDR3 DNA sequence: TGTGCCAGCAGCTTTCAGGTAGGAGTCACTGAAGCTTTCTTT. This encodes CASSFQVGVTEAFF.

Judged by abundance, this clone is medium-sized. V gene TRBV11-3 combines with J gene TRBJ2-3; no definite D call. The CDR3 spans 12 residues. The germline CDR1 and CDR2 sequences are SGHNT and YENEEA. Trimming removed 5 bases from V and 4 bases from J, with 7 bases in between. The CDR3 coding sequence is TGTGCCAGCAGCCGCCCCGCAGATACGCAGTATTTT. Amino acids: CASSRPADTQYF. Full variable domain (missing parts from reference TRBV11-3 and TRBJ2-3): EAGVVQSPRYKIIEKKQPVAFWCNPISGHNTLYWYLQNLGQGPELLIRYENEEAVDDSQLPKDRFSAERLKGVDSTLKIQPAELGDSAVYLCASSRPADTQYFGPGTRLTVL.

The V call is TRBV9, the J call TRBJ2-1; no clear D. The CDR3 loop spans 15 amino acids. Per germline, CDR1 SGDLS and CDR2 YYNGEE. Trimming stripped 3 bases from V and 0 bases from J, with 10 bases between. CDR3 nucleotides: TGTGCCAGCAGCGCCGACTGGAGCTCCTACAATGAGCAGTTCTTC. This encodes CASSADWSSYNEQFF.

This rearrangement joins TRBV6-4 to TRBJ1-5; D perhaps matches TRBD1 (6 bases). This CDR3 comprises 17 residues. Trimming shortened V by 6 bases and J by 0 bases, and 18 bases separated the two germline ends. Germline V gene sequence: CDR1 MRHNA, CDR2 SNTAGT. The CDR3 spells CASSGGATGFSNQPQHF. In DNA form, the CDR3 reads TGTGCCAGCAGCGGGGGGGCGACAGGCTTTAGCAATCAGCCCCAGCATTTT.

V is TRBV27 and J is TRBJ2-1; D is perhaps TRBD1 or TRBD2 (5 bases each). Trimming took 3 bases from V and 1 from J, leaving 7 bases between them. CDR1 MNHEY and CDR2 SMNVEV come from the germline V gene (reference sequence). CDR3 length: 14 residues. The CDR3 loop is CASSFWGSYNEQFF. CDR3 nucleotides: TGTGCCAGCAGTTTTTGGGGGTCCTACAATGAGCAGTTCTTC.